This paragraph covers one TCR beta chain sequence. The CDR3 loop spans 15 amino acids. The V gene end was trimmed by 2 bases and the J gene end by 9 bases; junction bases not matched to a gene: 9. The germline V gene encodes CDR1 SGHRS and CDR2 YFSETQ. The data originate from a study of blood T cell repertoires in COVID-19. Across the whole study: COVID-19 samples collected from the United States, Italy and Spain covered acute and convalescent phases.

In the original analysis: The authors estimated nucleated cell counts from reference gene primer amplification. Sequencing used immunoSEQ multiplex PCR; TCRdb keeps in-frame clones, though not all of them. V, J and clone size are those of that table, while D and trimming were read from the DNA. This repertoire shows approximately 170,000 clones, about four fifths found once; its top ten account for 13%. Sequencing input: peripheral blood. V and J are TRBV5-1 and TRBJ2-1, with 9 positions matching TRBD1. The sequence was collected from a man aged 65 to 85 who had recovered from COVID-19. The CDR3 nucleotides are TGCGCCAGCAGCTTAACCGGGACAGGGATGGGTGAGCAGTTCTTC. Its protein is CASSLTGTGMGEQFF.